This T cell receptor (beta chain) was identified during a study of shared clonotypes between healthy human individuals. Study at large: CD4 naive and memory got three plates each, CD8 naive two, CD8 memory one.

On this clone: Given a much more abundant clone one base away, this may be a read error. Other DNA sequences of this sample code for an identical CDR3.

Cells designated naive CD8 were CD45RO-negative and were positively selected for CCR7, with terminally differentiated effector memory CD45RA+ cells excluded. Sequenced by immunoSEQ multiplex PCR; TCRdb stores in-frame clones only, minus some. The profile shows around 640,000 clones, about 95% of them singletons. V shed 3 bases and J shed 0 bases, with 1 base lying between them. The CDR3 contains 11 residues. The V gene's germline CDR1 is SGHKS and CDR2 YYEKEE (reference sequence). The TCR comes from a woman younger than 45 in good health. The sample was naive CD8+ T cells sorted from blood. This chain uses TRBV5-5 with TRBJ2-7; D unresolved. This CDR3 reads CASSYSYEQYF. CDR3 DNA: TGTGCCAGCAGCTACTCCTACGAGCAGTACTTC.